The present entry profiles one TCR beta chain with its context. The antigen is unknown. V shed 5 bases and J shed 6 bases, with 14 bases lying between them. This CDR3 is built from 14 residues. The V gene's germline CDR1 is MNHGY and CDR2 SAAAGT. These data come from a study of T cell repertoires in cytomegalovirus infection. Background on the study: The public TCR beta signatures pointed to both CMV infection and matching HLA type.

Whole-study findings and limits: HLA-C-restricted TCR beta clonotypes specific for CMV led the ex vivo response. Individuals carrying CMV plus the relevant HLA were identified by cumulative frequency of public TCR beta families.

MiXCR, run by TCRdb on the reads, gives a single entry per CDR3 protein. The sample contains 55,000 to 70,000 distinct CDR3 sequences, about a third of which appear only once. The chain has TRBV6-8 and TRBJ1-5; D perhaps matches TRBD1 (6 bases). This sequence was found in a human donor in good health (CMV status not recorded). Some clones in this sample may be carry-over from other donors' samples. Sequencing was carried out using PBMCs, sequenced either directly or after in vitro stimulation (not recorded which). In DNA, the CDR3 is TGTGCCAGCAGTGTTACAGGGACCGGTCAGCCCCAGCATTTT. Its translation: CASSVTGTGQPQHF.